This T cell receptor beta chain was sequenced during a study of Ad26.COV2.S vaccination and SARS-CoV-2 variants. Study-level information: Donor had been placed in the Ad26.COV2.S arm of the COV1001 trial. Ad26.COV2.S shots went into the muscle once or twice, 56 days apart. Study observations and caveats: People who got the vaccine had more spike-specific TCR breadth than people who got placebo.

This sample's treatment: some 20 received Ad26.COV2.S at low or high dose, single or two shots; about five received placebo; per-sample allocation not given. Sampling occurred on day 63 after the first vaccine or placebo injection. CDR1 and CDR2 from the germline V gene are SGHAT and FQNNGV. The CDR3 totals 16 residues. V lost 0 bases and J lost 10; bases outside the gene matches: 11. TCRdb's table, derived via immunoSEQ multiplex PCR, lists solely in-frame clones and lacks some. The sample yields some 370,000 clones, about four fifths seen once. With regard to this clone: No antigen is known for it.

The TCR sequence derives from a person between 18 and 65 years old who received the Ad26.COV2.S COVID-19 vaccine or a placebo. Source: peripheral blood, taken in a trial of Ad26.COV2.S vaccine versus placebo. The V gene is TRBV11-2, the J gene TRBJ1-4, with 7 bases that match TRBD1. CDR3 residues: CASSLDYVTGALKLFF. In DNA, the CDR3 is TGTGCCAGCAGCTTAGATTATGTCACAGGGGCGCTAAAACTGTTTTTT.